One and the same sample provided the 17 T cell receptor beta chains below, sequenced in a study of T cell clonotyping in hematopoietic cell transplantation. Sequencing was performed with immunoSEQ multiplex PCR; in TCRdb, only in-frame clones are kept and a portion is missing. The sample contains about 5,600 clones, roughly 70% of which appear only once. Source: PBMCs, taken 180 days after allogeneic stem cell transplant. Receptor source: a male patient aged 50 or older who had an allogeneic stem cell transplant from an unrelated donor, so the T cells may come from the graft donor. Some clones in this sample may be carry-over from other donors' samples.

This sequence joins TRBV25-1 and TRBJ2-5; D not resolved. There are 13 residues in the CDR3. The V end was cut by 2 bases, the J end by 5 bases, with 9 bases between. Germline CDR1 reads MGHDK; CDR2 reads SYGVNS. The CDR3 region is CASSEPPLETQYF. CDR3 nucleotides: TGTGCCAGCAGTGAACCCCCTCTGGAGACCCAGTACTTC.

The CDR3 region has the DNA TGTGCCAGCAGCTGGGGTGCCGGGGAGCTGTTTTTT. Translating gives CASSWGAGELFF. The chain combines TRBV7-9 with TRBJ2-2, with D unclear. V lost 4 bases and J lost 6, with 6 bases in between. The CDR3 has 12 amino acids. In germline, CDR1 is SEHNR, CDR2 FQNEAQ (reference sequence).

The chain couples TRBV19 to TRBJ1-1; D is possibly TRBD1 (6 bases). The V end lost 1 base, the J end lost 0 bases, and 9 bases lay between the germline ends. The CDR3 sequence is 15 residues long. Germline V CDR1 and CDR2: LNHDA, SQIVND (reference sequence). The CDR3 region has the DNA TGTGCCAGTAGTATAGCGACAGGTATGAACACTGAAGCTTTCTTT. Protein: CASSIATGMNTEAFF.

This chain links TRBV5-1 with TRBJ2-2, with D possibly called TRBD1 or TRBD2 (5 bases each). Trimming took 0 bases from V and 13 from J, leaving 16 bases between them. Germline CDR1 SGHRS, CDR2 YFSETQ. The CDR3 consists of 14 residues. CDR3 DNA: TGCGCCAGCAGCTTGGGGGGGTACCAAGAGAGGCTGTTTTTT. This translates into CASSLGGYQERLFF.

This clone was recorded once. V and J are TRBV4-2 and TRBJ2-3; D perhaps matches TRBD2 (5 bases). Germline CDR1 and CDR2: LGHNA and YNFKEQ. This CDR3 comprises 16 residues. V was trimmed by 3 bases and J by 1 base, leaving 14 bases between them. This chain's CDR3 is CASSHRTSWGTDTQYF. CDR3 DNA sequence: TGTGCCAGCAGCCACCGGACTTCCTGGGGCACAGATACGCAGTATTTT.

This clone is classed as medium-sized. The chain is built from TRBV15 and TRBJ2-2, with 7 positions matching TRBD1. The germline CDR1 and CDR2 sequences are LNHNV and YYDKDF (reference sequence). Trimming took 9 bases from V and 0 from J; bases not matched to a gene: 7. The CDR3 has 15 residues. For the CDR3, the DNA is TGTGCCACGAGTACCGGGACAGCGAACACCGGGGAGCTGTTTTTT. As protein: CATSTGTANTGELFF.

V usage is TRBV20-1 and J usage is TRBJ2-1; D may be TRBD2 (7 bases). Trimming shortened V by 5 bases and J by 10 bases, and 12 bases separated the two germline ends. The length of the CDR3 is 11 residues. Germline assignment: CDR1 DFQATT and CDR2 SNEGSKA (reference sequence). The CDR3 coding sequence is TGCAGTGCTGGGGGGGGGACAGAGCAGTTCTTC. Protein product: CSAGGGTEQFF.

J is TRBJ2-7 and V is TRBV5-1; 9 bases match TRBD2. Germline values: CDR1 SGHRS, CDR2 YFSETQ. This CDR3 has 16 amino acids. Trimming took 0 bases from V and 0 from J; bases not matched to a gene: 4. The CDR3 here is CASSLAPAGGSYEQYF. In DNA, the CDR3 is TGCGCCAGCAGCTTGGCGCCAGCGGGAGGCTCCTACGAGCAGTACTTC.

This chain uses TRBV5-6 with TRBJ1-5; possible D gene TRBD1, 6 bases. CDR1 and CDR2 from the germline V gene are SGHDT and YYEEEE. The CDR3 is 14 amino acids. The V end was cut by 5 bases, the J end by 7 bases, with 16 bases between. The CDR3 sequence is CASSGGAGYQPQHF. CDR3 nucleotide sequence: TGTGCCAGCAGTGGGGGGGCAGGGTACCAGCCCCAGCATTTT.

This chain connects TRBV6-5 to TRBJ2-1; D not certain. CDR1 MNHEY and CDR2 SVGAGI come from the germline V gene. CDR3 length: 15 residues. Trimming cost V 0 bases and J 8 bases, with 14 bases left between them. CDR3 sequence: CASSYSTSRDDEQFF. Written as DNA, the CDR3 is TGTGCCAGCAGTTACTCGACTTCTAGAGACGATGAGCAGTTCTTC.

The gene calls are TRBV9 and TRBJ1-2; 8 bases map to TRBD1. V lost 3 bases, J lost 0 bases, and 4 bases stayed unmatched. Germline CDR1 and CDR2: SGDLS and YYNGEE. This CDR3 contains 15 residues. Here the CDR3 DNA reads TGTGCCAGCAGCGCCGACAGGGGCGCTAACTATGGCTACACCTTC. It yields the protein CASSADRGANYGYTF.

This clone was seen a few times. V gene TRBV18 combines with J gene TRBJ2-5; perhaps D is TRBD1 or TRBD2 (5 bases each). Trimming pared 1 base from V and 1 base from J, leaving 7 bases between. The CDR3 is made up of 14 amino acids. The germline CDR1 and CDR2 sequences are KGHSH and LQKENI. The CDR3 DNA reads TGTGCCAGCTCACCACAGGGGACCCAAGAGACCCAGTACTTC. Its protein product is CASSPQGTQETQYF.

The chain couples TRBV5-1 to TRBJ2-1, with 14 bases that match TRBD2. J was trimmed by 6 bases and V by 4 bases; bases with no gene match: 6. Germline V gene sequence: CDR1 SGHRS, CDR2 YFSETQ. This CDR3 spans 16 amino acids. The CDR3 is CASSLGTSGGGNEQFF. The CDR3, as DNA: TGCGCCAGCAGCCTGGGGACTAGCGGGGGCGGCAATGAGCAGTTCTTC.

The rearrangement links TRBV5-1 to TRBJ1-1; D uncertain. Trimming shortened V by 4 bases and J by 1 base, and 11 bases separated the two germline ends. Germline assignment: CDR1 SGHRS and CDR2 YFSETQ. This CDR3 region has 14 residues. The CDR3 here is CASSDGRANTEAFF. The CDR3 DNA sequence: TGCGCCAGCAGCGACGGACGGGCGAACACTGAAGCTTTCTTT.

The chain has TRBV5-1 and TRBJ1-2; D is undetermined. Germline CDR1 reads SGHRS; CDR2 reads YFSETQ. There are 15 residues in the CDR3. The ends were cut back, 1 base at V and 6 bases at J, with 16 bases in the middle. DNA of the CDR3: TGCGCCAGCAGCTTGTCTCCCGGGAGAGTGGATGGCTACACCTTC. Translated, it gives CASSLSPGRVDGYTF.

The rearrangement links TRBV28 to TRBJ2-7; TRBD1 aligns across 7 bases. The CDR3 consists of 16 residues. The junction had 13 bases not matched to a gene; V was cut back by 5 bases and J by 3 bases. Germline V gene sequence: CDR1 MDHEN, CDR2 SYDVKM. CDR3 loop: CASSPRDSGFIYEQYF. In DNA form, the CDR3 reads TGTGCCAGCAGTCCTAGGGACAGTGGCTTCATCTACGAGCAGTACTTC.

This clone was observed a handful of times. The chain recombines TRBV19 with TRBJ1-5; no clear D. The CDR3 is 14 residues long. The germline V gene has CDR1 LNHDA and CDR2 SQIVND (reference sequence). The V end lost 7 bases, the J end lost 3 bases, and 13 bases lay between the germline ends. The CDR3 DNA follows: TGTGCCAGTACCCCCCCCGGAATCAATCAGCCCCAGCATTTT. This gives the protein CASTPPGINQPQHF.